This TCR beta chain originates from a study of graft-versus-host responses after intestinal transplantation. Study summary: Anti-thymocyte globulin served as induction for all recipients, who then took tacrolimus and steroids for approximately three years.

V lost 5 bases and J lost 2, with 10 bases in between. The CDR3 has 14 amino acids. Per the germline V gene, CDR1 is KGHSH and CDR2 is LQKENI. Investigators plated roughly 200,000 CFSE-labeled responder cells together with roughly 200,000 irradiated stimulator cells labeled with violet dye. The responders that had proliferated, CFSE-low CD3+CD4+ and CD3+CD8+ cells, were sorted after the reaction. General observations from the study: Maximum circulating GvH clone levels tracked with early post-transplant HvG decreases.

Method: immunoSEQ multiplex PCR; TCRdb's copy keeps in-frame clones and lacks some. There are 12,000 to 15,000 clones in the sample; roughly 28% occur only once, and 3.9% lies in the top ten. The gene calls are TRBV18 and TRBJ2-1, with D perhaps assigned TRBD1 or TRBD2 (5 bases each). The specimen comprised alloreactive CD4+ T cells from a mixed lymphocyte reaction culture, sampled before intestinal transplant. Documented subset: CFSE-low proliferating T cells sorted from roughly 6-day pre-transplant mixed lymphocyte reaction (GvH or HvG direction). This TCR derives from a human patient who received an intestinal transplant. The DNA for the CDR3 is TGTGCCAGCTCAGGGGGAGTGGCCTACAATGAGCAGTTCTTC. It encodes CASSGGVAYNEQFF.